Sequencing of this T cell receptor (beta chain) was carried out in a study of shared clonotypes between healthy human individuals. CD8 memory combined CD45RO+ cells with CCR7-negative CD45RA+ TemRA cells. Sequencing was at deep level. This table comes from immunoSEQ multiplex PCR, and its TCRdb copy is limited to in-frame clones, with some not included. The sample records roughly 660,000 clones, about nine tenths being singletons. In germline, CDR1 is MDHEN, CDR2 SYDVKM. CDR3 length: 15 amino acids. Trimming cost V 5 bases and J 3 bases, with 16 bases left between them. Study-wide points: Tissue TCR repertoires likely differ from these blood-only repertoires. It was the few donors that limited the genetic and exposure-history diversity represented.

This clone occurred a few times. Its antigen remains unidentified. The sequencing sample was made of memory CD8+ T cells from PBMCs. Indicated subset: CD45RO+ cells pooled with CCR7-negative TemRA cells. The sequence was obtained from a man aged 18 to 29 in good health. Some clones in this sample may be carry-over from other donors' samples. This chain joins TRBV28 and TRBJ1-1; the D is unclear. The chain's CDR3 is CASSPLPLFDTEAFF. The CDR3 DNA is TGTGCCAGCAGTCCCCTCCCTCTATTCGACACTGAAGCTTTCTTT.